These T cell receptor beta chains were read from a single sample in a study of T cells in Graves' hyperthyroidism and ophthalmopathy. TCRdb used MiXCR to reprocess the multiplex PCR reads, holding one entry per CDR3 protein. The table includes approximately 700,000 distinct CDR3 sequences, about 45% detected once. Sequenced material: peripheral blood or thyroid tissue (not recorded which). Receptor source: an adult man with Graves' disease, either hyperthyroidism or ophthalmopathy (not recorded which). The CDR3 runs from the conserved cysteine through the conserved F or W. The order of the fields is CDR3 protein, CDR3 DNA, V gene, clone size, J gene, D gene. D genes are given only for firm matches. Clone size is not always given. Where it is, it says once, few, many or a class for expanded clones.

CSDTSSGGYTF,TGCAGTGATACGTCCTCTGGGGGCTACACCTTC,TRBV20-1,NA,TRBJ1-2,NA
CASSGQGPGDYGYTF,TGTGCCAGCAGTGGACAGGGGCCTGGAGACTATGGCTACACCTTC,TRBV25-1,many,TRBJ1-2,TRBD1
CASSYSDRGSSGYTF,TGTGCCAGCAGTTACTCGGACAGGGGATCGTCTGGCTACACCTTC,TRBV6-2/TRBV6-3,NA,TRBJ1-2,TRBD1
CASSFQGASYEQYF,TGCGCCAGCAGCTTTCAGGGTGCCTCCTACGAGCAGTACTTC,TRBV5-1,few,TRBJ2-7,NA
CASSLDGKNEKLFF,TGCGCCAGCAGCTTGGACGGAAAAAATGAAAAACTGTTTTTT,TRBV5-1,many,TRBJ1-4,NA
CATSRPNSNQPQHF,TGTGCCACCAGCAGGCCGAATAGCAATCAGCCCCAGCATTTT,TRBV15,NA,TRBJ1-5,NA
CASSPNTGGSPPLHF,TGTGCCAGCAGCCCTAATACAGGGGGATCGCCACCCCTCCACTTT,TRBV7-9,many,TRBJ1-6,TRBD1
CASRRTAEAFF,TGTGCCAGTAGAAGGACAGCTGAAGCTTTCTTT,TRBV19,NA,TRBJ1-1,NA
CASSATRDF,TGTGCCAGCAGCGCGACCCGGGACTTC,TRBV7-9,few,TRBJ2-5,NA
CASSSQQAGETQYF,TGTGCCAGCAGCTCACAACAGGCCGGGGAGACCCAGTACTTC,TRBV7-2,NA,TRBJ2-5,NA
CASSIGRRAEAFF,TGTGCCAGTAGTATAGGTCGGAGGGCTGAAGCTTTCTTT,TRBV19,few,TRBJ1-1,NA
CASSKTGDETQYF,TGTGCCAGCAGCAAAACAGGGGACGAGACCCAGTACTTC,TRBV25-1,many,TRBJ2-5,TRBD1
CSATQNTDTQYF,TGCAGTGCCACACAGAACACAGATACGCAGTATTTT,TRBV20-1,few,TRBJ2-3,NA
CASSLGAGGFGTEAFF,TGTGCCAGCAGCTTGGGTGCAGGGGGCTTTGGCACTGAAGCTTTCTTT,TRBV7-9,NA,TRBJ1-1,TRBD1
CSVSRYSRGDYGYTF,TGCAGCGTTAGCCGTTACAGCCGGGGAGACTATGGCTACACCTTC,TRBV29-1,NA,TRBJ1-2,NA
CASSFPTGANGYTF,TGTGCCAGCAGCTTTCCGACAGGGGCGAATGGCTACACCTTC,TRBV5-6,NA,TRBJ1-2,TRBD1
CASSFLDTEAFF,TGTGCCAGCAGCTTTCTTGACACTGAAGCTTTCTTT,TRBV7-2,many,TRBJ1-1,NA
CSASTSYYGYTF,TGCAGTGCGTCGACAAGCTACTATGGCTACACCTTC,TRBV20-1,many,TRBJ1-2,NA
CASSYLGQGFTNQPQHF,TGTGCCAGCAGTTACTTGGGACAGGGATTCACCAATCAGCCCCAGCATTTT,TRBV2,NA,TRBJ1-5,TRBD1
CSLGKERTFNSPLHF,TGCAGCCTGGGGAAGGAGCGGACTTTTAATTCACCCCTCCACTTT,TRBV29-1,NA,TRBJ1-6,NA
CASTGSDPRSLHF,TGTGCCAGCACGGGTAGCGACCCGAGATCCCTCCACTTT,TRBV2,NA,TRBJ1-6,NA
CASSADRSRETQYF,TGTGCCAGCAGCGCTGACAGGTCGCGAGAGACCCAGTACTTC,TRBV9,many,TRBJ2-5,NA
CASSRVRTNEKLFF,TGTGCCAGCAGTCGGGTCAGAACTAATGAAAAACTGTTTTTT,TRBV2,NA,TRBJ1-4,NA
CASSQEQGAGNQPQHF,TGCGCCAGCAGCCAAGAACAGGGGGCAGGAAATCAGCCCCAGCATTTT,TRBV4-1,few,TRBJ1-5,TRBD1
CSVERTGVLAGAEQYF,TGCAGTGTAGAACGCACCGGGGTCCTAGCGGGGGCCGAGCAGTACTTC,TRBV20-1,few,TRBJ2-7,TRBD2
CASSLRRGVNQPQHF,TGTGCCAGCAGCTTAAGGAGGGGGGTCAATCAGCCCCAGCATTTT,TRBV7-9,few,TRBJ1-5,NA
CATSNSKRWDTRPEQYF,TGTGCCACTTCGAATTCAAAAAGGTGGGACACGAGGCCTGAGCAGTACTTC,TRBV25-1,many,TRBJ2-7,NA
CASSGTGPSYEQYF,TGTGCCAGCAGCGGTACAGGTCCGTCCTACGAGCAGTACTTC,TRBV7-8,many,TRBJ2-7,NA
CASSFVPGVQETQYF,TGTGCCAGCAGCTTCGTCCCGGGGGTCCAAGAGACCCAGTACTTC,TRBV7-2,few,TRBJ2-5,NA
CSAIQGWNTEAFF,TGCAGTGCAATTCAGGGCTGGAACACTGAAGCTTTCTTT,TRBV20-1,few,TRBJ1-1,NA
CSVDTGTQETQYF,TGCAGCGTTGATACCGGGACTCAAGAGACCCAGTACTTC,TRBV29-1,NA,TRBJ2-5,NA
CASSLGLVGNQPQHF,TGTGCCAGCAGCTTAGGTCTGGTTGGCAATCAGCCCCAGCATTTT,TRBV7-9,many,TRBJ1-5,NA
CASSFGTGPMNTKAFF,TGTGCCAGCAGCTTCGGGACAGGGCCCATGAACACTAAAGCTTTCTTT,TRBV5-4,NA,TRBJ1-1,TRBD1
CSVEGARGAHTGELFF,TGCAGCGTTGAAGGGGCGCGGGGGGCCCACACCGGGGAGCTGTTTTTT,TRBV29-1,many,TRBJ2-2,TRBD2
CASSFPGRELFF,TGCGCCAGCAGCTTCCCAGGGCGAGAGCTGTTTTTT,TRBV5-1,once,TRBJ2-2,NA
CATSLGGHVTEAFF,TGTGCCACCAGCTTAGGGGGACATGTCACTGAAGCTTTCTTT,TRBV24-1,NA,TRBJ1-1,NA
CASSSDGPVSGNTIYF,TGTGCCAGCAGCTCGGACGGACCGGTCTCTGGAAACACCATATATTTT,TRBV5-5,NA,TRBJ1-3,NA
CSATPGGSGNTIYF,TGCAGTGCTACCCCAGGGGGCTCTGGAAACACCATATATTTT,TRBV20-1,NA,TRBJ1-3,TRBD1
CAGASSYNSPLHF,TGTGCCGGGGCGAGCTCCTATAATTCACCCCTCCACTTT,TRBV10-3,many,TRBJ1-6,NA
CASSDGGGYGNTIYF,TGTGCCAGCAGTGATGGAGGAGGGTACGGAAACACCATATATTTT,TRBV25-1,NA,TRBJ1-3,NA
CASSVQDYTGELFF,TGTGCCAGCAGTGTTCAGGATTACACCGGGGAGCTGTTTTTT,TRBV6-5,NA,TRBJ2-2,NA
CASSLVQGEFYGYTF,TGTGCCAGCAGCTTGGTCCAGGGGGAGTTCTATGGCTACACCTTC,TRBV5-4,once,TRBJ1-2,TRBD1
CSARRDRFNTF,TGCAGTGCTAGGAGGGACAGGTTCAATACCTTC,TRBV20-1,many,TRBJ1-2,TRBD1
CASSKQQGLNSPLHF,TGTGCCAGCAGCAAGCAACAGGGGTTAAATTCACCCCTCCACTTT,TRBV7-9,NA,TRBJ1-6,TRBD1
CASSYSRGSVETQYF,TGTGCCAGCAGTTACTCGAGAGGGAGCGTAGAGACCCAGTACTTC,TRBV6-2/TRBV6-3,NA,TRBJ2-5,NA
CASSSTGEYQETQYF,TGTGCCAGCAGCTCCACGGGGGAGTACCAAGAGACCCAGTACTTC,TRBV7-3,many,TRBJ2-5,NA
CASSYGGEKLFF,TGTGCCAGCAGTTACGGAGGGGAAAAACTGTTTTTT,TRBV6-5,NA,TRBJ1-4,NA
CATRSGTRNQPQHF,TGTGCCACTAGGTCCGGGACACGCAATCAGCCCCAGCATTTT,TRBV2,NA,TRBJ1-5,NA
CAWRDSYEQYF,TGTGCCTGGAGAGACTCCTACGAGCAGTACTTC,TRBV20-1,NA,TRBJ2-7,NA
CASSVREETQYF,TGTGCCAGCAGTGTCAGGGAAGAGACCCAGTACTTC,TRBV2,NA,TRBJ2-5,NA
CSASATHGYTF,TGCAGTGCTAGCGCGACACATGGCTACACCTTC,TRBV20-1,many,TRBJ1-2,NA
CASSLFRGTDYGYTF,TGTGCCAGCTCCCTGTTCAGGGGGACTGACTATGGCTACACCTTC,TRBV7-8,NA,TRBJ1-2,TRBD1
CASSLLGGQTEAFF,TGTGCCAGCAGTTTACTCGGTGGGCAGACTGAAGCTTTCTTT,TRBV6-2/TRBV6-3,NA,TRBJ1-1,NA
CASSFQRAQETQYF,TGTGCCAGCAGCTTCCAGCGGGCCCAAGAGACCCAGTACTTC,TRBV7-9,NA,TRBJ2-5,NA
CASRDRRGWNTEAFF,TGTGCCAGTAGGGATAGACGGGGCTGGAACACTGAAGCTTTCTTT,TRBV19,NA,TRBJ1-1,NA
CASSSTGGAETMNTEAFF,TGTGCCAGCAGCTCGACAGGGGGCGCGGAGACAATGAACACTGAAGCTTTCTTT,TRBV7-2,NA,TRBJ1-1,TRBD1
CASSASGDYTEAFF,TGTGCCAGCAGCGCAAGTGGGGATTACACTGAAGCTTTCTTT,TRBV9,NA,TRBJ1-1,NA